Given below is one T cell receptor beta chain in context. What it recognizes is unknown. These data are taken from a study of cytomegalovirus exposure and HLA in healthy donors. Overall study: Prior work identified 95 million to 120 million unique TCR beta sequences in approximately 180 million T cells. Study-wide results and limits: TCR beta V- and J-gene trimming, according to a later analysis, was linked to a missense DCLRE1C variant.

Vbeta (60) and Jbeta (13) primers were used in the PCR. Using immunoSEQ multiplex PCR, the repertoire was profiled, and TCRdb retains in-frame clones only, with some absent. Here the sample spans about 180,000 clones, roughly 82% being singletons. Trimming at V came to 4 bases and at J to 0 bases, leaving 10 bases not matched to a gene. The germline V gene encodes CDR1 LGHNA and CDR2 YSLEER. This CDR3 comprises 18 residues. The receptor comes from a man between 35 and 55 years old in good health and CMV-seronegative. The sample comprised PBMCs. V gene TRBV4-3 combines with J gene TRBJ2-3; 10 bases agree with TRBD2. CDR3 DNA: TGCGCCAGCAGCCCCCACCCGACTAGCGGGTATAGCACAGATACGCAGTATTTT. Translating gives CASSPHPTSGYSTDTQYF.